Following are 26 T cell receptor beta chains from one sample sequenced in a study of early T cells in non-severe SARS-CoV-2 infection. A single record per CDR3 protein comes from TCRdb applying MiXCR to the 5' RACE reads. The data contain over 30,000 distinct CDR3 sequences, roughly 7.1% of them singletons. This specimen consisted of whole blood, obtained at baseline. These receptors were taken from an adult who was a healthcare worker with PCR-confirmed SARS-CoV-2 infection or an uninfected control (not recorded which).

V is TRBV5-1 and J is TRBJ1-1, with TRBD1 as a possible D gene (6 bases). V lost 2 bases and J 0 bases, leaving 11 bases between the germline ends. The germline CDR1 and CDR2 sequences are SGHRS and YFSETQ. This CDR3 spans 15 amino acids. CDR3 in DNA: TGCGCCAGCAGCTTAGACGGACAGATGAACACTGAAGCTTTCTTT. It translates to CASSLDGQMNTEAFF.

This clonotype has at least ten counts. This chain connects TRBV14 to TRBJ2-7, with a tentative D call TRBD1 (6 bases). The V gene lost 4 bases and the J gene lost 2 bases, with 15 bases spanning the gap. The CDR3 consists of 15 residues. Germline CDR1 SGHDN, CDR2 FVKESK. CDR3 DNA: TGTGCCAGCAGCCCGCTCTTGACAGGACCCTACGAGCAGTACGTC. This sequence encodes CASSPLLTGPYEQYV.

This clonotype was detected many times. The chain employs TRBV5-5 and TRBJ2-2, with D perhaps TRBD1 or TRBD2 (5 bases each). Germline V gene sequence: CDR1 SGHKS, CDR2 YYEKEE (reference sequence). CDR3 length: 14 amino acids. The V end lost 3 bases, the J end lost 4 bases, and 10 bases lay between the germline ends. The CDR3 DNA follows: TGTGCCAGCAGCTCCGGGGCCACCACCGGGGAGCTGTTTTTT. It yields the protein CASSSGATTGELFF.

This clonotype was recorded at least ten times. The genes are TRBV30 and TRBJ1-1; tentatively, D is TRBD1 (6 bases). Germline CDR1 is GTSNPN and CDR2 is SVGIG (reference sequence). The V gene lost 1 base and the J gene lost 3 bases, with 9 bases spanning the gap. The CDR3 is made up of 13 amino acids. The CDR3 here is CAWSGQGYTEAFF. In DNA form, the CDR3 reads TGTGCCTGGAGTGGGCAGGGGTACACTGAAGCTTTCTTT.

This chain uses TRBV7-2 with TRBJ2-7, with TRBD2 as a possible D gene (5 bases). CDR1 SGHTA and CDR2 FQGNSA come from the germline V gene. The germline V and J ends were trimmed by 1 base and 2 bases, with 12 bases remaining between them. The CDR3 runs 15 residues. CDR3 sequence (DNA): TGTGCCAGCAGCTTAGTCGGGGTAGCAGCCTACGAGCAGTACTTC. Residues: CASSLVGVAAYEQYF.

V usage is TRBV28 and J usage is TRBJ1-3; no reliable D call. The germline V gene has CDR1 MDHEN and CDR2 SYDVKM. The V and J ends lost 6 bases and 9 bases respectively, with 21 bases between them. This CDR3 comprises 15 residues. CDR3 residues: CASRSYVGGSGTIYF. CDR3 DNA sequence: TGTGCCAGCAGATCCTATGTGGGAGGTTCGGGCACCATATATTTT.

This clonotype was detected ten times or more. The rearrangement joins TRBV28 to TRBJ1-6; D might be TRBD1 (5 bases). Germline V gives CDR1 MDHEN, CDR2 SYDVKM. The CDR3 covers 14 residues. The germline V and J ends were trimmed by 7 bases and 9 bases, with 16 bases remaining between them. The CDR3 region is CASTLQRGGSPLHF. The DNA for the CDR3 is TGTGCCAGCACCCTACAGCGGGGGGGTTCACCCCTCCACTTT.

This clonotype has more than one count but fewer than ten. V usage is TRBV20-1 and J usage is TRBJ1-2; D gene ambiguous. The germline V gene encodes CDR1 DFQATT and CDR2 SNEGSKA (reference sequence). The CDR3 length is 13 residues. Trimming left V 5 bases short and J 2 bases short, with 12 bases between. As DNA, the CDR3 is TGCAGTGCTTGGGCCACCTTGAACTATGGCTACACCTTC. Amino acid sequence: CSAWATLNYGYTF.

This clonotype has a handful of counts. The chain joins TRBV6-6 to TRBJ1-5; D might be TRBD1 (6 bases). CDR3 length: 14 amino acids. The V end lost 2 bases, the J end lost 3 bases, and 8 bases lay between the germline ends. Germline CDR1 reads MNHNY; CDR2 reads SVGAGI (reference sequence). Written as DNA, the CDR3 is TGTGCCAGCAGTTACGGACAGATCAATCAGCCCCAGCATTTT. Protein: CASSYGQINQPQHF.

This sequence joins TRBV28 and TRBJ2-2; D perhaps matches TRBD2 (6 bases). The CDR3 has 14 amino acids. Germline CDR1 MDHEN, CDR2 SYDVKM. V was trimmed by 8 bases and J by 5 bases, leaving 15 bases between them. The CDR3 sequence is CASFGGVLTGELFF. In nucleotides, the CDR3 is TGTGCCAGCTTCGGGGGAGTGCTTACCGGGGAGCTGTTTTTT.

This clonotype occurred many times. The CDR3 nucleotides read TGTGCCAGCAGCGCCGACGGGGACAGGGTGAATCAGCCCCAGCATTTT. Protein: CASSADGDRVNQPQHF. This chain uses TRBV7-8 with TRBJ1-5, with TRBD1 matching over 9 bases. The CDR3 contains 16 residues. J was trimmed by 4 bases and V by 5 bases; bases with no gene match: 9. Germline V CDR1 and CDR2: SGHVS, FQNEAQ.

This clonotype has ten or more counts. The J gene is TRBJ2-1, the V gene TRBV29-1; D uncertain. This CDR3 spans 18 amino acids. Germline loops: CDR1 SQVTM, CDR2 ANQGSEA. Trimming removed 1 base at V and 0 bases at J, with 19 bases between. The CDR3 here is CSVEASRGSLSSYNEQFF. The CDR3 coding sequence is TGCAGCGTTGAAGCGTCTCGAGGTAGCTTGAGCTCCTACAATGAGCAGTTCTTC.

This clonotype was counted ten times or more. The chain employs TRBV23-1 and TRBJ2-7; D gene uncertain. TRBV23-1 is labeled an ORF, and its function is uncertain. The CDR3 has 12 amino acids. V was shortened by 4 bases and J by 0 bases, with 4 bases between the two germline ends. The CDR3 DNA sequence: TGCGCCAGCAGTCCTCGCTCCTACGAGCAGTACTTC. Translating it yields CASSPRSYEQYF.

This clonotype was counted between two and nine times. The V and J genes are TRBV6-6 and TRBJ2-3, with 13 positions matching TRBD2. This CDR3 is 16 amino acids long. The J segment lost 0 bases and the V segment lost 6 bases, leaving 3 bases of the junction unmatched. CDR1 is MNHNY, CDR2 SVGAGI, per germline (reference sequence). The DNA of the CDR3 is TGTGCCAGCAGCCGGACTAGCGGGAGTAGCACAGATACGCAGTATTTT. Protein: CASSRTSGSSTDTQYF.

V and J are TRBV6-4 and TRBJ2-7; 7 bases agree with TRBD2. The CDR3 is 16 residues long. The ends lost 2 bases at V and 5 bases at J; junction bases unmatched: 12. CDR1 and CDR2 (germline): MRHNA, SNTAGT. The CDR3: CASSDLWGGGWNEQYF. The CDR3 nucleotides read TGTGCCAGCAGTGACCTGTGGGGGGGAGGATGGAACGAGCAGTACTTC.

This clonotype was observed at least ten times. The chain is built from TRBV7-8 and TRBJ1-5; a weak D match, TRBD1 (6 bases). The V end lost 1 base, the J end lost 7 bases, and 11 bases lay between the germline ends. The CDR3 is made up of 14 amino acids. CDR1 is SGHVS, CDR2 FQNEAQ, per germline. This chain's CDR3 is CASSLEQGSQPQHF. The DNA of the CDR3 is TGTGCCAGCAGCTTAGAACAGGGATCACAGCCCCAGCATTTT.

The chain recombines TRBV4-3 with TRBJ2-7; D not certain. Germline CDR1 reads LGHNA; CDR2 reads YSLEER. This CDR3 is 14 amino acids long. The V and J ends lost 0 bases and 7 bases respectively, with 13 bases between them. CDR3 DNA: TGCGCCAGCAGCCAAGATACAAGCTGGGGAGAGCAGTACTTC. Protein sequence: CASSQDTSWGEQYF.

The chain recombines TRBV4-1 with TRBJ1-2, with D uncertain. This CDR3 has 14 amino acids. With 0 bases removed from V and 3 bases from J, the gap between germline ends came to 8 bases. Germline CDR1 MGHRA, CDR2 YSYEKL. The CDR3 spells CASSQEAGDYGYTF. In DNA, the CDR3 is TGCGCCAGCAGCCAAGAAGCCGGAGACTATGGCTACACCTTC.

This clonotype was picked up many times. The CDR3 coding sequence is TGCGCCAGCAGCTTGTCTGGGGTAAGCAATCAGCCCCAGCATTTT. Its protein product is CASSLSGVSNQPQHF. V and J are TRBV5-1 and TRBJ1-5; D remains ambiguous. This CDR3 contains 15 residues. V shed 1 base and J shed 1 base, with 9 bases lying between them. CDR1 and CDR2 (germline): SGHRS, YFSETQ.

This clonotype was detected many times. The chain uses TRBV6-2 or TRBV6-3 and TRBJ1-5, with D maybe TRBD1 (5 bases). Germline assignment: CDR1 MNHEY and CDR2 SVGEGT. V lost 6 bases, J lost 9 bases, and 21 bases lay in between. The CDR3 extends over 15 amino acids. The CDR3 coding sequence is TGTGCCAGCAGCCTTGACAGTCCCGATCGATGGCCCCAGCATTTT. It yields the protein CASSLDSPDRWPQHF.

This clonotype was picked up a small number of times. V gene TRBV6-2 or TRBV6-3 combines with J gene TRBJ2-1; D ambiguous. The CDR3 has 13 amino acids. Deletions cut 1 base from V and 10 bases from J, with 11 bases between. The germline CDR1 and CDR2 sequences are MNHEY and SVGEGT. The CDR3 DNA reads TGTGCCAGCAGTTACTGGGAATCGGTCGAGCAGTTCTTC. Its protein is CASSYWESVEQFF.

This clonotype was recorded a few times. CDR3 loop: CASSSDGQSPLHF. The DNA for the CDR3 is TGTGCCAGCAGCTCAGACGGTCAATCACCCCTCCACTTT. This chain connects TRBV7-9 to TRBJ1-6; D is ambiguous. The length of the CDR3 is 13 residues. Germline CDR1 is SEHNR and CDR2 is FQNEAQ (reference sequence). V was trimmed by 4 bases and J by 10 bases, leaving 11 bases between them.

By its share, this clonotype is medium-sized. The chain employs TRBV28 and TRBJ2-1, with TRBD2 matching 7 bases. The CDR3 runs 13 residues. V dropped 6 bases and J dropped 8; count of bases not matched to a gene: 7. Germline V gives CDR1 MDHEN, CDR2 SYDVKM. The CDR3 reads CASRFGLDYEQFF. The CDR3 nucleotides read TGTGCCAGCAGATTCGGACTAGACTATGAGCAGTTCTTC.

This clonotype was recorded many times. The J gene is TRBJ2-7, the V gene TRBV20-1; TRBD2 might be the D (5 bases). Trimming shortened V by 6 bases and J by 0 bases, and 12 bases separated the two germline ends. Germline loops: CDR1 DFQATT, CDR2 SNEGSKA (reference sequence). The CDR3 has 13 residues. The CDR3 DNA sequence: TGCAGTGCGGAACCTAGCACCTCCTACGAGCAGTACTTC. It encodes CSAEPSTSYEQYF.

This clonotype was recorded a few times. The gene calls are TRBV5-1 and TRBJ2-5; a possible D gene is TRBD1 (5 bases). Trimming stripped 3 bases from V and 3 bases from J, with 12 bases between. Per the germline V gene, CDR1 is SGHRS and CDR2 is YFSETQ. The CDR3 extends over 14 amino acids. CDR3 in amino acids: CASSSGPREETQYF. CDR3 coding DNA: TGCGCCAGCAGCTCAGGGCCCCGGGAAGAGACCCAGTACTTC.

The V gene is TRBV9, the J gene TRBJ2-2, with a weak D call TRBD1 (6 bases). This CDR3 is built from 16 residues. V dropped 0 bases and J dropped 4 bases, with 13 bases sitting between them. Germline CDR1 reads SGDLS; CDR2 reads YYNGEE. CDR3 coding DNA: TGTGCCAGCAGCGTAGAAGGGCAGGGGAGCACCGGGGAGCTGTTTTTT. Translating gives CASSVEGQGSTGELFF.